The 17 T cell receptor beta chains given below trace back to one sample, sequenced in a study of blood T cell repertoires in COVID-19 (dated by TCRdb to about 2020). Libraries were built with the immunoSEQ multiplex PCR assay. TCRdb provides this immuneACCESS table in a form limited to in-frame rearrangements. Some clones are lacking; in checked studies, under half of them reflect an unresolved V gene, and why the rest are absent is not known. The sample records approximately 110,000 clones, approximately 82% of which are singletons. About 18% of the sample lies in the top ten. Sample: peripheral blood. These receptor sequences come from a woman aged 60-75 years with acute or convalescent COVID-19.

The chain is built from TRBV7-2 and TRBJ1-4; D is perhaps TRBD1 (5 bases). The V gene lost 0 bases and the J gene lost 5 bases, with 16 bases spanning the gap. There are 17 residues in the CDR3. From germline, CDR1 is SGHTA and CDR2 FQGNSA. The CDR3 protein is CASSLANRGVRNEKLFF. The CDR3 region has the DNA TGTGCCAGCAGCTTAGCCAACCGGGGGGTTCGGAATGAAAAACTGTTTTTT.

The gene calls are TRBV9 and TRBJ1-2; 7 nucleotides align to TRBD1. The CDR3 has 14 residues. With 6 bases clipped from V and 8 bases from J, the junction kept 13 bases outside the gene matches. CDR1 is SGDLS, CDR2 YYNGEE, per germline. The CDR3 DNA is TGTGCCAGCATAGATCCAGGGGGTAGAAACGGCTACACCTTC. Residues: CASIDPGGRNGYTF. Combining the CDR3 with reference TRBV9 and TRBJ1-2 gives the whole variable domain DSGVTQTPKHLITATGQRVTLRCSPRSGDLSVYWYQQSLDQGLQFLIQYYNGEERAKGNILERFSAQQFPDLHSELNLSSLELGDSALYFCASIDPGGRNGYTFGSGTRLTVV.

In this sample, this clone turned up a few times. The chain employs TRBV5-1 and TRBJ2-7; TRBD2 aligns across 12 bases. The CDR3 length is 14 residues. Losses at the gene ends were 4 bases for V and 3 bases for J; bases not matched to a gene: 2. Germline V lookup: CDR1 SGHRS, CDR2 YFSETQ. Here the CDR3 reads CASSRTSGIYEQYF. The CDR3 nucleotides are TGCGCCAGCAGCCGGACTAGCGGGATCTACGAGCAGTACTTC.

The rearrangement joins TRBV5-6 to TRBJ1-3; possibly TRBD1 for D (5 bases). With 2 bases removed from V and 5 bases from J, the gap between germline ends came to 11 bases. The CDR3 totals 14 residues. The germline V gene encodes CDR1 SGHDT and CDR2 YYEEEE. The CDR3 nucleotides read TGTGCCAGCAGCTTTCGCAGGGATAGAAACACCATATATTTT. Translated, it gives CASSFRRDRNTIYF.

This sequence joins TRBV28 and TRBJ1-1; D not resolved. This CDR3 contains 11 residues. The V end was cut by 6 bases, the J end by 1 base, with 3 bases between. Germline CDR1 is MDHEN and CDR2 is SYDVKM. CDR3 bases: TGTGCCAGCAGCCGGAACACTGAAGCTTTCTTT. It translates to CASSRNTEAFF. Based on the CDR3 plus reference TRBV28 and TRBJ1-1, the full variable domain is DVKVTQSSRYLVKRTGEKVFLECVQDMDHENMFWYRQDPGLGLRLIYFSYDVKMKEKGDIPEGYSVSREKKERFSLILESASTNQTSMYLCASSRNTEAFFGQGTRLTVV.

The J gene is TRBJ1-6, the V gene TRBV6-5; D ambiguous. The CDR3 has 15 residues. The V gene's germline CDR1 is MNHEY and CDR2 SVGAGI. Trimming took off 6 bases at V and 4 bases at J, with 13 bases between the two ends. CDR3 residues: CASRPPPLYNSPLHF. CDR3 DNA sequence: TGTGCCAGCAGGCCCCCCCCACTTTATAATTCACCCCTCCACTTT.

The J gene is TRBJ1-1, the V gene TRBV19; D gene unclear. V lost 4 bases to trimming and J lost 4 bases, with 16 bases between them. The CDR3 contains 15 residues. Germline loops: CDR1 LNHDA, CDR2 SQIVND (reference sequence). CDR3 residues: CASSNIWRRGTEAFF. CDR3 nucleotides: TGTGCCAGTAGTAATATCTGGCGTCGGGGCACTGAAGCTTTCTTT. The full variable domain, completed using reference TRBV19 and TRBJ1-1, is DGGITQSPKYLFRKEGQNVTLSCEQNLNHDAMYWYRQDPGQGLRLIYYSQIVNDFQKGDIAEGYSVSREKKESFPLTVTSAQKNPTAFYLCASSNIWRRGTEAFFGQGTRLTVV.

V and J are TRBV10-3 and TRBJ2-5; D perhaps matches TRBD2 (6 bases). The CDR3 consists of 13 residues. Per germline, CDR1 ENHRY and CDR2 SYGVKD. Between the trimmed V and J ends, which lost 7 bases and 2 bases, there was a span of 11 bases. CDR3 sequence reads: CAITPGLQETQYF. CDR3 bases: TGTGCCATCACCCCGGGACTGCAAGAGACCCAGTACTTC.

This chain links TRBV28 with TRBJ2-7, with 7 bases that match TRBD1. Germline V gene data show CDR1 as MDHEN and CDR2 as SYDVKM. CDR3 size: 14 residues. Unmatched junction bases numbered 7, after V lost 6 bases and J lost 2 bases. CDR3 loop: CASRTGTAAYEQYF. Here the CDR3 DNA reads TGTGCCAGCAGAACCGGGACAGCAGCCTACGAGCAGTACTTC.

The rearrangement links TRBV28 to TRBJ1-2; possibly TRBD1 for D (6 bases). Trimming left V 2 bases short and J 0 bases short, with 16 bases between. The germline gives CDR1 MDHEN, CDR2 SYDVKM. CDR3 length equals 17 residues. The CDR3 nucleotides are TGTGCCAGCAGTTTACGCACAGGGCCGACTTCTAACTATGGCTACACCTTC. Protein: CASSLRTGPTSNYGYTF.

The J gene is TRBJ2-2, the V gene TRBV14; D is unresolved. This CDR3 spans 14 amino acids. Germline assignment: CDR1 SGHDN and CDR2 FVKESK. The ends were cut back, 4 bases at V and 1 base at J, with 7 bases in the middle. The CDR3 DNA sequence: TGTGCCAGCAGCCGGTCTATGAACACCGGGGAGCTGTTTTTT. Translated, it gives CASSRSMNTGELFF.

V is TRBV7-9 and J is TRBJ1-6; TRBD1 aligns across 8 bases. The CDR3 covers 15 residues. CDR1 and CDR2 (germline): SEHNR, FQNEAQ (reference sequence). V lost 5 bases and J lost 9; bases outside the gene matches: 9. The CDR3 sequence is CASSRATGGASPLHF. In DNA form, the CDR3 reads TGTGCCAGCAGCCGAGCCACAGGGGGTGCTTCACCCCTCCACTTT.

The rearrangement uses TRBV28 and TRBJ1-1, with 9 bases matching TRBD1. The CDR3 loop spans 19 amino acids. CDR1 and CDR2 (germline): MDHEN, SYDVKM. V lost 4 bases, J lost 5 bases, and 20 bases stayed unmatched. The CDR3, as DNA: TGTGCCAGCAGTTCGCCCCCCACAGGGGGCGCATTAGGACGGACTGAAGCTTTCTTT. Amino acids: CASSSPPTGGALGRTEAFF.

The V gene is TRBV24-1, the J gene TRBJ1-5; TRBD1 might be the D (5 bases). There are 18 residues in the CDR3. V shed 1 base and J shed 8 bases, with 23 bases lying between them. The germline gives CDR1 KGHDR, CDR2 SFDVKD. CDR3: CATSDFFFGQARGEPQHF. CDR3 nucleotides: TGTGCCACCAGTGATTTTTTCTTCGGACAAGCGCGCGGTGAGCCCCAGCATTTT.

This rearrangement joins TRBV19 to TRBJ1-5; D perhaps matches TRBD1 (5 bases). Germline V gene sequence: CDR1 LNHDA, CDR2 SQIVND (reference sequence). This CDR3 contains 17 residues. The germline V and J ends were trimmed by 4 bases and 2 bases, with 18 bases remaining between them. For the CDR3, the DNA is TGTGCCAGTAGTACCCACCGATTAGGGGTGGGCAATCAGCCCCAGCATTTT. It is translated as CASSTHRLGVGNQPQHF.

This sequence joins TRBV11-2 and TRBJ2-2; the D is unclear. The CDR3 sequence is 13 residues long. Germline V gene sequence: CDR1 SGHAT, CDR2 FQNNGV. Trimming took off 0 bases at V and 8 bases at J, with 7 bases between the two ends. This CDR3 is CASSLDRWGELFF. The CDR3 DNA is TGTGCCAGCAGCTTAGATCGGTGGGGGGAGCTGTTTTTT.

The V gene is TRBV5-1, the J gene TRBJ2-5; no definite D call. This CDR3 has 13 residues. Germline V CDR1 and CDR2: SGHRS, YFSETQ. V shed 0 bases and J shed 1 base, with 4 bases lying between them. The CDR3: CASSLGVQETQYF. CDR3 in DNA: TGCGCCAGCAGCTTGGGAGTCCAAGAGACCCAGTACTTC.